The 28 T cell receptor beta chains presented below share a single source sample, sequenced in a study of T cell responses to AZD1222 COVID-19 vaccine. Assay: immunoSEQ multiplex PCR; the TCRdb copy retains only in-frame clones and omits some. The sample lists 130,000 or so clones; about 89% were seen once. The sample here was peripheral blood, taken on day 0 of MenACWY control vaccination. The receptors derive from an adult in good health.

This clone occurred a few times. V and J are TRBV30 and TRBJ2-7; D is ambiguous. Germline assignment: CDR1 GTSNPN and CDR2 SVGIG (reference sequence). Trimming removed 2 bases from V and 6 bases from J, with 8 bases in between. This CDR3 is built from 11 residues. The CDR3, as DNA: TGTGCCTGGAGTCCCGCCTCCGAGCAGTACTTC. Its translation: CAWSPASEQYF. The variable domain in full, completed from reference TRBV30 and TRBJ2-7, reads SQTIHQWPATLVQPVGSPLSLECTVEGTSNPNLYWYRQAAGRGLQLLFYSVGIGQISSEVPQNLSASRPQDRQFILSSKKLLLSDSGFYLCAWSPASEQYFGPGTRLTVT.

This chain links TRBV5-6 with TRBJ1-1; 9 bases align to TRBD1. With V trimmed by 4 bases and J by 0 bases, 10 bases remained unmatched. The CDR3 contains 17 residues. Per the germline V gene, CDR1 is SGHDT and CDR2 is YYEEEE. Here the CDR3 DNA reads TGTGCCAGCAGCACCTGGTGGGACAGGGCTATGAACACTGAAGCTTTCTTT. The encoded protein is CASSTWWDRAMNTEAFF.

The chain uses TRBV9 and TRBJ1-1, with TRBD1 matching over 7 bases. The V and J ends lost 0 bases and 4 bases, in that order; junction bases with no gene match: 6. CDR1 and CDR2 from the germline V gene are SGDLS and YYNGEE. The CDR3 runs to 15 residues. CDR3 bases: TGTGCCAGCAGCGTAGCCTGGGACAGTCCCACTGAAGCTTTCTTT. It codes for CASSVAWDSPTEAFF.

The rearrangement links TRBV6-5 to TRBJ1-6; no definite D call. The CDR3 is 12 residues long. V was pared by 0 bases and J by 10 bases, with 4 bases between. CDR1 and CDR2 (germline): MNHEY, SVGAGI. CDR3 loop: CASSYSHSPLHF. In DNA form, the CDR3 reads TGTGCCAGCAGTTACTCACACTCACCCCTCCACTTT.

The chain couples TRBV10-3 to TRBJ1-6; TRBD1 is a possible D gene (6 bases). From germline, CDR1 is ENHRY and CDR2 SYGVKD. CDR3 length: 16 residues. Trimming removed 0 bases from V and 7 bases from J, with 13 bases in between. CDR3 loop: CAISESTGTPNSPLHF. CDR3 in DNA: TGTGCCATCAGTGAGTCGACTGGGACACCCAATTCACCCCTCCACTTT.

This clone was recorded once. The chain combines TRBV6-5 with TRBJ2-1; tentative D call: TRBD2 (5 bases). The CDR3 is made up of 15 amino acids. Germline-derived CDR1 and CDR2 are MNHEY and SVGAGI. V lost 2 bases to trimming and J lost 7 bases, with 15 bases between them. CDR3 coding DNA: TGTGCCAGCAGTTACAGGCTAGCCTGGGGTAATGAGCAGTTCTTC. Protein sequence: CASSYRLAWGNEQFF.

The CDR3, as DNA: TGTGCCAGTAGTGCCGGTACCCAAGAGACCCAGTACTTC. Amino acids: CASSAGTQETQYF. The chain is built from TRBV19 and TRBJ2-5; D unclear. This CDR3 comprises 13 residues. The germline gives CDR1 LNHDA, CDR2 SQIVND (reference sequence). Deletions cut 5 bases from V and 1 base from J, with 8 bases between.

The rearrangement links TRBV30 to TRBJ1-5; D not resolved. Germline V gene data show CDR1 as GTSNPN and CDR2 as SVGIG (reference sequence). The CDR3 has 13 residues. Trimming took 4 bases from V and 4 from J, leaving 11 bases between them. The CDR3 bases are TGTGCCTGGAACGACCGCTCTAATCAGCCCCAGCATTTT. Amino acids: CAWNDRSNQPQHF.

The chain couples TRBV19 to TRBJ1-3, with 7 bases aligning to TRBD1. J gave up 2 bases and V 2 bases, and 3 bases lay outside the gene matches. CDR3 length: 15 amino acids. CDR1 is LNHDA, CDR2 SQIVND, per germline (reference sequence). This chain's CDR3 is CASSIQGGTGNTIYF. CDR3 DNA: TGTGCCAGTAGTATACAGGGGGGAACTGGAAACACCATATATTTT.

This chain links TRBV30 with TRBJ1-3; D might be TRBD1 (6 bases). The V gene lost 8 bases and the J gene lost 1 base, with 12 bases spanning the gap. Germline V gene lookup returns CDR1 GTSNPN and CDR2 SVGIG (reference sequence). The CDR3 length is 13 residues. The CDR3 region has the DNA TGTGCCCAAGACAGGAAATCTGGAAACACCATATATTTT. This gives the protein CAQDRKSGNTIYF.

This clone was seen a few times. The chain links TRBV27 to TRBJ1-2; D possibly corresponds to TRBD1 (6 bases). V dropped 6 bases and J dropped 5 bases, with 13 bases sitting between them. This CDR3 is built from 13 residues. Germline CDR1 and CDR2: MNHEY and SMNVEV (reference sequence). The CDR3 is CASSKQGPYGYTF. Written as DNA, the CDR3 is TGTGCCAGCAGCAAGCAGGGGCCTTATGGCTACACCTTC.

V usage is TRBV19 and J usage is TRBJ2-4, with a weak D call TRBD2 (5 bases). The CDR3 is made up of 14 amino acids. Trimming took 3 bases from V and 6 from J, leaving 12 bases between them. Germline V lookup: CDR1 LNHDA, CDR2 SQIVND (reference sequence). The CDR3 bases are TGTGCCAGTAGTATGTCAGGAGGAAGAAACATTCAGTACTTC. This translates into CASSMSGGRNIQYF.

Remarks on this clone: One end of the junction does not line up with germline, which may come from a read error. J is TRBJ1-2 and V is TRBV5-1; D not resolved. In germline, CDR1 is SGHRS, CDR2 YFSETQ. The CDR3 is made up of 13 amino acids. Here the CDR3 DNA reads TGCGCCAGCAACTTGATGCCAGAAAGAACTTACACCTTC. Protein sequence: CASNLMPERTYTF. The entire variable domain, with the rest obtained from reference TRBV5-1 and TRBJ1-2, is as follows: KAGVTQTPRYLIKTRGQQVTLSCSPISGHRSVSWYQQTPGQGLQFLFEYFSETQRNKGNFPGRFSGRQFSNSRSEMNVSTLELGDSALYLCASNLMPERTYTFGSGTRLTVV.

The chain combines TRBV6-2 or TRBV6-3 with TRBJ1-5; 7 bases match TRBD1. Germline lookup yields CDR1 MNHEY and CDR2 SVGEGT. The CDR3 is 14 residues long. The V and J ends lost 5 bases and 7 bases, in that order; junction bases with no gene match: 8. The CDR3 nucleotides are TGTGCCAGCAGTGTGACAGGGATTTGGCAGCCCCAGCATTTT. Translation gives CASSVTGIWQPQHF.

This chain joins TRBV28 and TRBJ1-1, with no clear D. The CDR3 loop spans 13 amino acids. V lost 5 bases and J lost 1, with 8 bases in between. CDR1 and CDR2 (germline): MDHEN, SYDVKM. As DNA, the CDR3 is TGTGCCAGCAGTAGGAGGCCGAACACTGAAGCTTTCTTT. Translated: CASSRRPNTEAFF.

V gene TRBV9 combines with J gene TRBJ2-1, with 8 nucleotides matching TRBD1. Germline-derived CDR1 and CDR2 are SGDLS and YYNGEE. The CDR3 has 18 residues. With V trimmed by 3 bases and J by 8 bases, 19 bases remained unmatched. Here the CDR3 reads CASSATPLRTGWEDEQFF. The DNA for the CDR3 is TGTGCCAGCAGCGCGACACCGCTCAGGACAGGGTGGGAGGATGAGCAGTTCTTC.

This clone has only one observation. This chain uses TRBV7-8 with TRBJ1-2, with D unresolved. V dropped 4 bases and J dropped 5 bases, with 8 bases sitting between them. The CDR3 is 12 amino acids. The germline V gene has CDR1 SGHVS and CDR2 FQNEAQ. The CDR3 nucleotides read TGTGCCAGCAGCTCTCTAGGGTATGGCTACACCTTC. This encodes CASSSLGYGYTF.

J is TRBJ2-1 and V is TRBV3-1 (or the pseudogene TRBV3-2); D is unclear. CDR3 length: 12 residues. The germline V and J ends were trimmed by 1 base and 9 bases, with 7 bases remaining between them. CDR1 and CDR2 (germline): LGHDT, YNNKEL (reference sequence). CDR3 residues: CASSQVRFEQFF. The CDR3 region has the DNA TGTGCCAGCAGCCAAGTGAGGTTTGAGCAGTTCTTC.

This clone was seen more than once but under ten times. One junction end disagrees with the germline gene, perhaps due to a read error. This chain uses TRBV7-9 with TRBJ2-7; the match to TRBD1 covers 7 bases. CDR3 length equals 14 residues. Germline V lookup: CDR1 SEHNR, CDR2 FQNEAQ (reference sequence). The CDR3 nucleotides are TGTGCCAGCAGGACAGGGTCCCCGTCCTCCGAGCAGTACTTC. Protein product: CASRTGSPSSEQYF.

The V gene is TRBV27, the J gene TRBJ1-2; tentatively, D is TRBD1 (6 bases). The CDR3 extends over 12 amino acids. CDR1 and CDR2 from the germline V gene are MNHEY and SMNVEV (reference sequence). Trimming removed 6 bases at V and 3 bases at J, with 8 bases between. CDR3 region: CASRTGHYGYTF. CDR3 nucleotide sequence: TGTGCCAGCAGAACAGGGCACTATGGCTACACCTTC.

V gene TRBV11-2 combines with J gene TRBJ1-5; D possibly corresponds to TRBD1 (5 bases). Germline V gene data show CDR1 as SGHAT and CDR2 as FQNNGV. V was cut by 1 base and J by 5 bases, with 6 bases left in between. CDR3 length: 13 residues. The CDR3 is CASSLGDDQPQHF. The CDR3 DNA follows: TGTGCCAGCAGCTTAGGGGACGATCAGCCCCAGCATTTT. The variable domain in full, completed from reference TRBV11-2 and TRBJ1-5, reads EAGVAQSPRYKIIEKRQSVAFWCNPISGHATLYWYQQILGQGPKLLIQFQNNGVVDDSQLPKDRFSAERLKGVDSTLKIQPAKLEDSAVYLCASSLGDDQPQHFGDGTRLSIL.

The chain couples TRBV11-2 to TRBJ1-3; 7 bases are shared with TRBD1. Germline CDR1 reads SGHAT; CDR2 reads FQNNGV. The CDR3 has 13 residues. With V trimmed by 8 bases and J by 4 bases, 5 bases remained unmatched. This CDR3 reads CASLTGRGNTIYF. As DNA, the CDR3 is TGTGCCAGCTTGACAGGGAGAGGAAACACCATATATTTT.

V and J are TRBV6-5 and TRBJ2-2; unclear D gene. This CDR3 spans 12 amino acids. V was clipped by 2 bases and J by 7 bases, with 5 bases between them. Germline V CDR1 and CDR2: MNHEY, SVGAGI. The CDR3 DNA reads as TGTGCCAGCAGTTACAGGGTCGGGGAGCTGTTTTTT. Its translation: CASSYRVGELFF.

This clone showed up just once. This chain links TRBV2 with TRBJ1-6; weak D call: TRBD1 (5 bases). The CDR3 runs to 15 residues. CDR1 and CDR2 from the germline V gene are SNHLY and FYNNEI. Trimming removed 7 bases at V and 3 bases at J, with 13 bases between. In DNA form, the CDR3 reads TGTGCCAGCACCGGAGACAGTAACTATAATTCACCCCTCCACTTT. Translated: CASTGDSNYNSPLHF.

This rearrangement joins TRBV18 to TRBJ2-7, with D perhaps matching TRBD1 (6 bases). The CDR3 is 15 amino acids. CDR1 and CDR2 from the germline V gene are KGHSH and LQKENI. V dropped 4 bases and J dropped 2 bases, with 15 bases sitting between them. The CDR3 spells CASSLTTGSTYEQYF. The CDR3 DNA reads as TGTGCCAGCTCACTCACGACAGGTTCCACCTACGAGCAGTACTTC.

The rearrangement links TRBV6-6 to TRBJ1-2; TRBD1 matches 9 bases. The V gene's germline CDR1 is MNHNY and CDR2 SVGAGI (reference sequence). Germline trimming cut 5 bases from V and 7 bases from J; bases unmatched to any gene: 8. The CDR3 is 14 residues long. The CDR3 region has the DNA TGTGCCAGCAGTGCGCCCGGGACAGGGTTTGGCTACACCTTC. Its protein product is CASSAPGTGFGYTF.

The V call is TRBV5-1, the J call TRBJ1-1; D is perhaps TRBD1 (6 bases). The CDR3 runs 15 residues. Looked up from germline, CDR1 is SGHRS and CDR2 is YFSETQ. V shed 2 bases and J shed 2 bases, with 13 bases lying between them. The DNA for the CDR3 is TGCGCCAGCAGCTTCACCACAGGGTCCAACACTGAAGCTTTCTTT. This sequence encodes CASSFTTGSNTEAFF.

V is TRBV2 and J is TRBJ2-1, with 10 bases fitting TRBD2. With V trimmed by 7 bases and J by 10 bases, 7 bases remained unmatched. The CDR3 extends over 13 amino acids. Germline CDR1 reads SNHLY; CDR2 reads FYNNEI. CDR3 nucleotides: TGTGCCAGCAACAGCGGGAGGGGTGGGGAGCAGTTCTTC. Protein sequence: CASNSGRGGEQFF.